This T cell receptor beta chain was documented in a study of neoadjuvant nivolumab and ipilimumab in lung cancer. Whole-study results and caveats: Pretherapy blood TCR richness correlated positively with resected tumor richness. Only a single major-pathologic-response sample was available for clonality analysis.

The assay was immunoSEQ multiplex PCR, and TCRdb's table has in-frame clones only and misses some. The table lists about 30,000 clones, approximately 83% of them singletons. A word on this clone: The target antigen is unknown.

The germline V gene has CDR1 MGHDK and CDR2 SYGVNS. The CDR3 is made up of 15 amino acids. Trimming removed 5 bases from V and 0 bases from J, with 8 bases in between. The input for sequencing was tumor tissue, taken after neoadjuvant nivolumab, alone or with ipilimumab, at or shortly before surgery. The sequence derives from an adult with non-small cell lung cancer. The chain has TRBV25-1 and TRBJ2-6; D ambiguous. The CDR3: CASSRSGSGANVLTF. The CDR3, as DNA: TGTGCCAGCAGTAGGTCGGGCTCTGGGGCCAACGTCCTGACTTTC.